This TCR beta chain was found in a study of blood T cell repertoires in COVID-19. The CDR3 is made up of 16 amino acids. Germline assignment: CDR1 LNHNV and CDR2 YYDKDF (reference sequence). Trimming left V 0 bases short and J 3 bases short, with 14 bases between. Authors' data handling: Nucleated cell number was recorded as an estimate derived from reference gene primer amplification. Clones were read by immunoSEQ multiplex PCR, and TCRdb kept only the in-frame ones, dropping some. V and J calls and clone size are copied from that table; D and trimming were computed from the DNA. The table shows fewer than 180,000 clones, with about 86% occurring only once.

This chain joins TRBV15 and TRBJ1-2, with D possibly TRBD1 on 6 matching bases. The sequence came from an older man with acute or convalescent COVID-19. The source material was peripheral blood. The chain's CDR3 is CATSRDFSGVDYGYTF. DNA of the CDR3: TGTGCCACCAGCAGAGATTTTTCAGGGGTTGACTATGGCTACACCTTC.